The 30 T cell receptor beta chains below were found in one sample sequenced in a study of human T cells and chemical hapten exposure. Time point in this sample: pre-sensitization, week 0. Treatment defined: therapeutic diphenylcyclopropenone sensitization with weekly scalp DPC. TCRdb recomputed calls from the RACE reads with MiXCR, one row per CDR3 protein. The sample holds approximately 370,000 distinct CDR3 sequences, 5.5% seen once. The sequencing here drew on whole blood, taken in connection with sensitization to the hapten diphenylcyclopropenone (DPC). These receptors were taken from a woman younger than 35 with alopecia areata. Some clones in this sample may be carry-over from other donors' samples.

This clonotype was picked up a small number of times. The J gene is TRBJ2-1, the V gene TRBV6-2 or TRBV6-3, with 7 bases matching TRBD1. This CDR3 region has 14 residues. Losses at the gene ends were 6 bases for V and 4 bases for J; bases not matched to a gene: 6. The germline CDR1 and CDR2 sequences are MNHEY and SVGEGT. The CDR3 DNA reads TGTGCCAGCAGCCCCGACAGGGCGTACAATGAGCAGTTCTTC. Encoded protein: CASSPDRAYNEQFF.

This clonotype was seen more than once but under ten times. The rearrangement uses TRBV12-3 or TRBV12-4 and TRBJ2-2; 7 positions match TRBD1. V lost 5 bases, J lost 4 bases, and 7 bases stayed unmatched. The CDR3 runs 15 residues. In DNA, the CDR3 is TGTGCCAGCAGTAATCGACAGGGTAGCACCGGGGAGCTGTTTTTT. Its protein is CASSNRQGSTGELFF.

There are a few counts of this clonotype. This chain connects TRBV5-6 to TRBJ2-1, with 8 bases matching TRBD1. The CDR3 loop spans 15 amino acids. In germline, CDR1 is SGHDT, CDR2 YYEEEE. With V trimmed by 5 bases and J by 1 base, 5 bases remained unmatched. The CDR3 loop is CASRRTGRSYNEQFF. CDR3 bases: TGTGCCAGCAGGCGGACAGGGAGGTCCTACAATGAGCAGTTCTTC. The entire variable domain, with the rest obtained from reference TRBV5-6 and TRBJ2-1, is as follows: DAGVTQSPTHLIKTRGQQVTLRCSPKSGHDTVSWYQQALGQGPQFIFQYYEEEERQRGNFPDRFSGHQFPNYSSELNVNALLLGDSALYLCASRRTGRSYNEQFFGPGTRLTVL.

The V and J genes are TRBV20-1 and TRBJ1-2; maybe TRBD1 (6 bases). V was clipped by 6 bases and J by 4 bases, with 12 bases between them. Germline V gene lookup returns CDR1 DFQATT and CDR2 SNEGSKA (reference sequence). The CDR3 totals 12 residues. The CDR3 reads CSAVTGSYGYTF. Here the CDR3 DNA reads TGCAGTGCCGTAACAGGGTCCTATGGCTACACCTTC.

The V gene is TRBV2, the J gene TRBJ1-5; D is ambiguous. The germline V gene has CDR1 SNHLY and CDR2 FYNNEI. Trimming removed 6 bases at V and 4 bases at J, with 7 bases between. The CDR3 has 12 amino acids. The CDR3 DNA follows: TGTGCCAGCAGCCCTGAGAATCAGCCCCAGCATTTT. Residues: CASSPENQPQHF.

This clonotype was detected only a few times. The chain has TRBV20-1 and TRBJ2-3, with a tentative D call TRBD2 (5 bases). With 3 bases removed from V and 2 bases from J, the gap between germline ends came to 18 bases. The CDR3 totals 16 residues. CDR1 is DFQATT, CDR2 SNEGSKA, per germline (reference sequence). The DNA for the CDR3 is TGCAGTGCTAGGAGATACCCTAGCAGATCCACAGATACGCAGTATTTT. It specifies CSARRYPSRSTDTQYF.

This clonotype was seen many times. This sequence joins TRBV10-3 and TRBJ1-2, with 7 bases aligning to TRBD1. V dropped 5 bases and J dropped 5; count of bases not matched to a gene: 5. The CDR3 consists of 13 residues. Germline V CDR1 and CDR2: ENHRY, SYGVKD. The DNA of the CDR3 is TGTGCCATCAGTCTCGGGACAGAGTATGGCTACACCTTC. Protein product: CAISLGTEYGYTF.

In this sample, this clonotype turned up many times. The CDR3 loop is CASSSENLGWTDTQYF. As DNA, the CDR3 is TGTGCCAGCAGTTCAGAAAATCTAGGTTGGACAGATACGCAGTATTTT. The chain combines TRBV6-5 with TRBJ2-3, with D hard to call. The CDR3 is 16 amino acids. V lost 4 bases and J lost 3, with 17 bases in between. The V gene's germline CDR1 is MNHEY and CDR2 SVGAGI.

With regard to this clonotype: One junction end disagrees with the germline gene, perhaps due to a read error. V and J are TRBV2 and TRBJ2-3; the match to TRBD1 covers 7 bases. Germline CDR1 and CDR2: SNHLY and FYNNEI. The CDR3 has 13 residues. The CDR3 region has the DNA TGTACCAGCAGGGGGACAGCCACAGATACGCAGTATTTT. It codes for CTSRGTATDTQYF.

This clonotype came up a few times. The chain is built from TRBV4-1 and TRBJ1-5, with 9 bases identical to TRBD1. This CDR3 is built from 16 residues. CDR1 MGHRA and CDR2 YSYEKL come from the germline V gene. With 0 bases clipped from V and 6 bases from J, the junction kept 6 bases outside the gene matches. CDR3 DNA: TGCGCCAGCAGCCAAGAGGACAGGGGATGGAGTCAGCCCCAGCATTTT. Translating it yields CASSQEDRGWSQPQHF.

The rearrangement uses TRBV12-3 or TRBV12-4 and TRBJ1-5; no definite D call. This CDR3 region has 13 residues. V was clipped by 10 bases and J by 2 bases, with 12 bases between them. CDR3 amino acids: CATRPGGNQPQHF. The CDR3 nucleotides read TGTGCCACCCGACCCGGGGGCAATCAGCCCCAGCATTTT.

The table lists this clonotype with a few counts. V and J are TRBV18 and TRBJ1-2; D is perhaps TRBD1 (5 bases). CDR3 length: 15 amino acids. The germline gives CDR1 KGHSH, CDR2 LQKENI. V lost 5 bases and J lost 4, with 17 bases in between. CDR3 region: CASSSREGRTYGYTF. The CDR3 DNA is TGTGCCAGCTCATCGCGAGAGGGACGGACCTATGGCTACACCTTC.

This clonotype was found many times. V usage is TRBV29-1 and J usage is TRBJ1-1, with a possible D match to TRBD1 (5 bases). The V gene lost 7 bases and the J gene lost 1 base, with 10 bases spanning the gap. CDR1 is SQVTM, CDR2 ANQGSEA, per germline. This CDR3 has 12 amino acids. Here the CDR3 DNA reads TGCAGCGCAGTAGGACAGAACACTGAAGCTTTCTTT. Translation: CSAVGQNTEAFF. Looking up the rest from reference TRBV29-1 and TRBJ1-1 gives the full variable domain: SAVISQKPSRDICQRGTSLTIQCQVDSQVTMMFWYRQQPGQSLTLIATANQGSEATYESGFVIDKFPISRPNLTFSTLTVSNMSPEDSSIYLCSAVGQNTEAFFGQGTRLTVV.

In this sample, this clonotype turned up many times. The rearrangement uses TRBV29-1 and TRBJ1-2; D might be TRBD1 (5 bases). The CDR3 runs to 12 residues. Germline assignment: CDR1 SQVTM and CDR2 ANQGSEA. The germline V and J ends were trimmed by 5 bases and 8 bases, with 15 bases remaining between them. The CDR3 DNA sequence: TGCAGCGTTTTACGACAGTCTGGGGGCTACACCTTC. This encodes CSVLRQSGGYTF.

The chain links TRBV4-1 to TRBJ1-2, with TRBD1 as a possible D gene (6 bases). The ends were cut back, 0 bases at V and 2 bases at J, with 16 bases in the middle. The CDR3 covers 17 residues. The germline V gene encodes CDR1 MGHRA and CDR2 YSYEKL. CDR3 region: CASSQDLAQGLNYGYTF. CDR3 coding DNA: TGCGCCAGCAGCCAAGATCTGGCACAGGGATTAAACTATGGCTACACCTTC.

This clonotype occurred many times. The chain has TRBV7-9 and TRBJ2-5, with TRBD2 as a possible D gene (5 bases). Germline V gene data show CDR1 as SEHNR and CDR2 as FQNEAQ (reference sequence). With 5 bases removed from V and 2 bases from J, the gap between germline ends came to 18 bases. The CDR3 runs 16 residues. CDR3 sequence: CASSLGGARGQETQYF. DNA of the CDR3: TGTGCCAGCAGCCTAGGAGGAGCTAGAGGGCAAGAGACCCAGTACTTC.

The table lists this clonotype with many counts. The chain carries TRBV29-1 and TRBJ1-1, with 9 bases lining up with TRBD1. The V gene end was trimmed by 5 bases and the J gene end by 6 bases; junction bases not matched to a gene: 4. The CDR3 is made up of 12 amino acids. Germline V gene lookup returns CDR1 SQVTM and CDR2 ANQGSEA. DNA for the CDR3: TGCAGCGTTAACAGGGGGCGCGCTGAAGCTTTCTTT. The encoded protein is CSVNRGRAEAFF.

This clonotype was picked up a small number of times. This chain connects TRBV12-3 or TRBV12-4 to TRBJ2-7; 9 nucleotides match TRBD1. The length of the CDR3 is 13 residues. Trimming at V came to 3 bases and at J to 5 bases, leaving 2 bases not matched to a gene. This CDR3 is CASSLRTGDEQYF. CDR3 nucleotide sequence: TGTGCCAGCAGTTTGAGGACAGGGGACGAGCAGTACTTC.

This sequence joins TRBV7-9 and TRBJ1-2; TRBD1 aligns across 9 bases. V shed 4 bases, J shed 3 bases, and the junction held 9 bases outside the gene matches. The CDR3 totals 16 residues. Germline-derived CDR1 and CDR2 are SEHNR and FQNEAQ (reference sequence). The CDR3 protein is CASSYNRDREDYGYTF. In DNA form, the CDR3 reads TGTGCCAGCAGCTACAACCGGGACAGGGAGGACTATGGCTACACCTTC.

The chain combines TRBV10-3 with TRBJ2-7, with 14 bases lining up with TRBD2. Trimming at V came to 5 bases and at J to 3 bases, leaving 12 bases not matched to a gene. This CDR3 comprises 18 residues. Germline values: CDR1 ENHRY, CDR2 SYGVKD. In nucleotides, the CDR3 is TGTGCCATCAGTCCCGGACTAGCGGGGGGCCCAGATAACTACGAGCAGTACTTC. Its protein product is CAISPGLAGGPDNYEQYF.

The chain links TRBV12-3 or TRBV12-4 to TRBJ2-5, with D unresolved. Trimming left V 3 bases short and J 4 bases short, with 12 bases between. CDR3 size: 14 residues. The CDR3 protein is CASSFDTLAETQYF. CDR3 DNA: TGTGCCAGCAGTTTTGACACGCTGGCAGAGACCCAGTACTTC.

Here the CDR3 reads CASSRTGRGSTDTQYF. The CDR3 DNA follows: TGTGCCAGCAGCCGAACGGGGCGGGGGAGCACAGATACGCAGTATTTT. The gene calls are TRBV6-6 and TRBJ2-3; TRBD2 aligns across 7 bases. CDR1 MNHNY and CDR2 SVGAGI come from the germline V gene (reference sequence). The CDR3 covers 16 residues. Germline trimming cut 6 bases from V and 0 bases from J; bases unmatched to any gene: 9.

There are many counts of this clonotype. This rearrangement joins TRBV12-3 or TRBV12-4 to TRBJ2-3; 7 bases map to TRBD1. The CDR3 covers 15 residues. V trimming: 1 base; J trimming: 6 bases; junction bases outside the gene matches: 7. For the CDR3, the DNA is TGTGCCAGCAGTTTAGGACGGAGCAGGGGGGATACGCAGTATTTT. Its translation is CASSLGRSRGDTQYF.

The chain uses TRBV11-2 and TRBJ2-5; D may be TRBD1 (5 bases). Germline loops: CDR1 SGHAT, CDR2 FQNNGV. CDR3 length: 13 amino acids. Between the trimmed V and J ends, which lost 6 bases and 3 bases, there was a span of 11 bases. In nucleotides, the CDR3 is TGTGCCAGCAGACAAACAGGAAAAGAGACCCAGTACTTC. It specifies CASRQTGKETQYF.

This clonotype came up a few times. The rearrangement uses TRBV3-1 and TRBJ1-4; D possibly corresponds to TRBD1 (5 bases). Germline CDR1 reads LGHDT; CDR2 reads YNNKEL (reference sequence). The germline V and J ends were trimmed by 4 bases and 7 bases, with 10 bases remaining between them. This CDR3 is 13 amino acids long. As DNA, the CDR3 is TGTGCCAGCAGCCCGGGACTGCCTGAAAAACTGTTTTTT. It codes for CASSPGLPEKLFF.

This clonotype was counted between two and nine times. The J gene is TRBJ2-3, the V gene TRBV20-1; 7 bases are shared with TRBD2. V trimming: 6 bases; J trimming: 5 bases; junction bases outside the gene matches: 5. CDR3 length equals 12 residues. Germline values: CDR1 DFQATT, CDR2 SNEGSKA (reference sequence). The CDR3 DNA reads as TGCAGTGCAGCCTGGGAGGGAGATACGCAGTATTTT. Protein product: CSAAWEGDTQYF.

The chain combines TRBV7-9 with TRBJ1-4, with TRBD1 matching 7 bases. CDR1 and CDR2 (germline): SEHNR, FQNEAQ (reference sequence). CDR3 length: 13 residues. After removal of 4 bases from V and 5 bases from J, the junction contained 1 base not matched to a gene. The CDR3 DNA reads TGTGCCAGCAGCTCGGGACAGAATGAAAAACTGTTTTTT. Its translation is CASSSGQNEKLFF.

The table lists this clonotype with many counts. The chain links TRBV12-5 to TRBJ2-2; no definite D call. The CDR3 runs to 15 residues. V was pared by 0 bases and J by 1 base, with 6 bases between. Germline V CDR1 and CDR2: LGHNT, FRNRAP. The chain's CDR3 is CASGLVRGNTGELFF. The DNA for the CDR3 is TGTGCTAGTGGTTTGGTACGTGGGAACACCGGGGAGCTGTTTTTT.

V gene TRBV2 combines with J gene TRBJ2-6; D is unresolved. Germline CDR1 SNHLY, CDR2 FYNNEI. The V end lost 6 bases, the J end lost 0 bases, and 12 bases lay between the germline ends. There are 16 residues in the CDR3. CDR3 DNA sequence: TGTGCCAGCAGAGGCCGACGGGCCTCTGGGGCCAACGTCCTGACTTTC. Its protein is CASRGRRASGANVLTF.

This clonotype was detected many times. This chain uses TRBV24-1 with TRBJ2-1; 7 nucleotides line up with TRBD1. The CDR3 is made up of 14 amino acids. CDR1 and CDR2 (germline): KGHDR, SFDVKD. V lost 3 bases to trimming and J lost 7 bases; unmatched junction nucleotides: 5. CDR3 nucleotide sequence: TGTGCCACCAGTGATCGCATACAGGGGAATGAGCAGTTCTTC. Residues: CATSDRIQGNEQFF.